Presented here are 2 T cell receptor beta chains from one specimen sequenced in a study of glioma-infiltrating T cells after dendritic cell vaccination. TCRdb's copy holds only in-frame clones and misses some; the assay was immunoSEQ multiplex PCR. Of 95,000 to 110,000 clones in the sample, roughly 81% are singletons; the top ten hold around 12%. Sequencing was performed on blood, taken before dendritic cell vaccination. The receptors stem from a human donor with glioblastoma.

V gene TRBV27 combines with J gene TRBJ2-7; TRBD1 might be the D (6 bases). Germline V lookup: CDR1 MNHEY, CDR2 SMNVEV (reference sequence). CDR3 length: 15 amino acids. With 2 bases removed from V and 3 bases from J, the gap between germline ends came to 14 bases. Written as DNA, the CDR3 is TGTGCCAGCAGTTTAAAGACAGGACCGTACTACGAGCAGTACTTC. This gives the protein CASSLKTGPYYEQYF.

The chain combines TRBV4-1 with TRBJ2-3; TRBD2 matches at 9 bases. This CDR3 has 15 residues. V shed 0 bases and J 4 bases; nucleotides not matched to a gene: 2. The germline V gene encodes CDR1 MGHRA and CDR2 YSYEKL. The CDR3 loop is CASSQDRGGADTQYF. In nucleotides, the CDR3 is TGCGCCAGCAGCCAAGATCGCGGGGGGGCAGATACGCAGTATTTT.